This entry lists 2 T cell receptor beta chains sequenced from one sample in a study of identical twins. Each CDR3 protein gets one entry after TCRdb re-called the 5' RACE reads with MiXCR. The sample comprises 400,000 to 550,000 distinct CDR3 sequences, roughly 13% of which are singletons, and more than 0.8% rests with the top ten. These data were also filed under a second study, of yellow fever vaccine responses in identical twins.

The sample comprised CD4+ T cells sorted from blood. The source of these receptors is a woman between 18 and 30 years old in good health.

This chain links TRBV20-1 with TRBJ1-1; the D is unclear. Germline V gene data show CDR1 as DFQATT and CDR2 as SNEGSKA (reference sequence). Trimming cost V 3 bases and J 11 bases, with 10 bases left between them. The CDR3 runs 10 residues. DNA of the CDR3: TGCAGTGCTAGGGTGAGTCGGGCTTTCTTT. Its translation: CSARVSRAFF.

This clonotype was seen at least ten times. The chain couples TRBV12-3 or TRBV12-4 to TRBJ2-5; TRBD2 agrees at 9 bases. The V segment lost 0 bases and the J segment 5 bases; nucleotides outside the gene matches: 7. The CDR3 spans 16 residues. CDR3 nucleotide sequence: TGTGCCAGCAGTTTAGCGCTGGCTAGCGGGACGGAGACCCAGTACTTC. It yields the protein CASSLALASGTETQYF.